Reported below is one TCR beta chain. This specimen comes from a study of blood T cell repertoires in COVID-19. The Seattle patients, enrolled during active infection, were followed longitudinally. Trimming cost V 5 bases and J 0 bases, with 13 bases left between them. There are 15 residues in the CDR3. The germline V gene encodes CDR1 MDHEN and CDR2 SYDVKM. Sequenced by immunoSEQ multiplex PCR; TCRdb stores in-frame clones only, minus some. The table records 150,000 to 200,000 clones, about three quarters of them present only once. The chain joins TRBV28 to TRBJ1-2; tentatively, D is TRBD1 (5 bases). Sequencing was done on a sample of peripheral blood. The sequence came from an elderly woman with COVID-19, enrolled during active disease. The DNA for the CDR3 is TGTGCCAGCAGTCGGTACCGGGGGGCTAACTATGGCTACACCTTC. It translates to CASSRYRGANYGYTF.